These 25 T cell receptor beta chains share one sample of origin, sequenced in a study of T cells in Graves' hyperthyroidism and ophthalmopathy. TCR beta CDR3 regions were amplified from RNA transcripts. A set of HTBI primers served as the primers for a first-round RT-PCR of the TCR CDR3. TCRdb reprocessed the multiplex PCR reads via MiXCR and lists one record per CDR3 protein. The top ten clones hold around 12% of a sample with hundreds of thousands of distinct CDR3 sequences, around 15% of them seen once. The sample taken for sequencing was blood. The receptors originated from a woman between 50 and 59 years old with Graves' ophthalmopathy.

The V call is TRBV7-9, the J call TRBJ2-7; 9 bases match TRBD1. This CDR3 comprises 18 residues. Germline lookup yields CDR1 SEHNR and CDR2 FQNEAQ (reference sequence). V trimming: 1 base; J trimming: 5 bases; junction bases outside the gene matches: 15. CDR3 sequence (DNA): TGTGCCAGCAGCTTAGGTCCAGACGGCACCGGGACAGGGAACGAGCAGTACTTC. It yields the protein CASSLGPDGTGTGNEQYF.

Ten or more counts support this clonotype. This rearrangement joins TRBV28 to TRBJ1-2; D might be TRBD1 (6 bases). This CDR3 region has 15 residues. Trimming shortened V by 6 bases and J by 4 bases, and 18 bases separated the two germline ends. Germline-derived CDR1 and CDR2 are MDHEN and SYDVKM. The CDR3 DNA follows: TGTGCCAGCAGCCAAACCGGGACAAATGGCTATGGCTACACCTTC. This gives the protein CASSQTGTNGYGYTF.

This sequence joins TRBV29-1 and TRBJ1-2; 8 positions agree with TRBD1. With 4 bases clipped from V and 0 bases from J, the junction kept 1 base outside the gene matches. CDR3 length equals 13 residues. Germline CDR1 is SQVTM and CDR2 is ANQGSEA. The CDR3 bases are TGCAGCGTTGGGGACAGGACTAACTATGGCTACACCTTC. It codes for CSVGDRTNYGYTF.

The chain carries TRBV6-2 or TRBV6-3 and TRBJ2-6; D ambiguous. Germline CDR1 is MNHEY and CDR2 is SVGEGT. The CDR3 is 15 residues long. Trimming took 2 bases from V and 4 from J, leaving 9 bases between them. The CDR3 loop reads CASSYRPDGANVLTF. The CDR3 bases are TGTGCCAGCAGTTACAGACCCGACGGGGCCAACGTCCTGACTTTC.

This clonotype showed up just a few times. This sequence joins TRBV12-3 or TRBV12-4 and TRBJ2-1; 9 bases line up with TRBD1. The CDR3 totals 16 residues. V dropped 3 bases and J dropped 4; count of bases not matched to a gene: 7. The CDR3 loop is CASSLPGTGMYNEQFF. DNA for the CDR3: TGTGCCAGCAGTTTGCCAGGGACAGGGATGTACAATGAGCAGTTCTTC.

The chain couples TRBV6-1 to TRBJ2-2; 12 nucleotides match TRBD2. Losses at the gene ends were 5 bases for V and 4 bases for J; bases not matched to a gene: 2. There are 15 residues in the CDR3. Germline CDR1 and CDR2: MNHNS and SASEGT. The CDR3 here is CASSKGLAGTGELFF. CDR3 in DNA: TGTGCCAGCAGTAAGGGACTAGCGGGCACCGGGGAGCTGTTTTTT.

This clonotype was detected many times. The CDR3 DNA sequence: TGCAGTGCTACCAGAGACCCGTCGGGAGGATATGGCTACACCTTC. It yields the protein CSATRDPSGGYGYTF. The gene calls are TRBV20-1 and TRBJ1-2; no firm D call. Looked up from germline, CDR1 is DFQATT and CDR2 is SNEGSKA (reference sequence). CDR3 length: 15 amino acids. V was shortened by 4 bases and J by 5 bases, with 20 bases between the two germline ends.

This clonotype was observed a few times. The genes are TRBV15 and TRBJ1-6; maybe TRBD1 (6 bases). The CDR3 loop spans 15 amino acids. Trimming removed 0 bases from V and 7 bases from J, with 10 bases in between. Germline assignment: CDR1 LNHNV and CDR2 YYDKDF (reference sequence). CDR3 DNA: TGTGCCACCAGCAGAGAGAGGGGGGGGAATTCACCCCTCCACTTT. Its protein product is CATSRERGGNSPLHF.

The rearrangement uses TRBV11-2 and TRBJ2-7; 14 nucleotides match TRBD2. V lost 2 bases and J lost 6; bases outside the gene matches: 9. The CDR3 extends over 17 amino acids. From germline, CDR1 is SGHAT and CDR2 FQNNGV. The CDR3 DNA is TGTGCCAGCAGCTTAACGGGACTAGCGGGAGAAGGTGGCGAGCAGTACTTC. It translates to CASSLTGLAGEGGEQYF.

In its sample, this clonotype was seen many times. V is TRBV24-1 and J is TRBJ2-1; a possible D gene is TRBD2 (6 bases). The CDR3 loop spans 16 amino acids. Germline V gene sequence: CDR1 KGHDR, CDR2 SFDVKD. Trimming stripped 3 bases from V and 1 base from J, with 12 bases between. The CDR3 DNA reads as TGTGCCACCAGTGATCGGGCGGGATCGTCCTACAATGAGCAGTTCTTC. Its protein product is CATSDRAGSSYNEQFF.

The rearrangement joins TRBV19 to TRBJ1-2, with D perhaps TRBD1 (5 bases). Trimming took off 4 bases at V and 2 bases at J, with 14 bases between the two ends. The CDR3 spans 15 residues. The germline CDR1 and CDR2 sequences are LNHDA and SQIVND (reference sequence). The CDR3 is CASSTSWTSNYGYTF. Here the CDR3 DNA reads TGTGCCAGTAGTACCTCCTGGACATCCAACTATGGCTACACCTTC.

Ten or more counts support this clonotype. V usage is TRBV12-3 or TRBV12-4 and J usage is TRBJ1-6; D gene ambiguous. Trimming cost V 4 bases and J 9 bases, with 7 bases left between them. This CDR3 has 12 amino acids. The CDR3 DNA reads TGTGCCAGCAGTTACGCCGTTTCACCCCTCCACTTT. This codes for CASSYAVSPLHF.

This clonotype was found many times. This CDR3 reads CASTPVPGGTQYF. The CDR3 DNA reads TGTGCCAGCACCCCCGTCCCGGGGGGCACCCAGTACTTC. V usage is TRBV6-1 and J usage is TRBJ2-5; a weak D match, TRBD2 (7 bases). The CDR3 is made up of 13 amino acids. Trimming stripped 7 bases from V and 8 bases from J, with 17 bases between. CDR1 is MNHNS, CDR2 SASEGT, per germline.

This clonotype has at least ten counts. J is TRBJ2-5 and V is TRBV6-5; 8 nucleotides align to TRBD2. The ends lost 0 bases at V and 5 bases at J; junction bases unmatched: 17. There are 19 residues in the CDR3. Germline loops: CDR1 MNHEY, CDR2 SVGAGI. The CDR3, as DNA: TGTGCCAGCAGTTACTCCCCTCTCGGGAGGGCCCCGTCCGGGGAGACCCAGTACTTC. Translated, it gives CASSYSPLGRAPSGETQYF.

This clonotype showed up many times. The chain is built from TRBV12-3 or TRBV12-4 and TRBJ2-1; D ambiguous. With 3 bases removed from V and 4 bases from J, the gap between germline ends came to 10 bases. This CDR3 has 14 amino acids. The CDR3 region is CASSLNREYNEQFF. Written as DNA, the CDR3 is TGTGCCAGCAGTTTGAATAGAGAGTACAATGAGCAGTTCTTC.

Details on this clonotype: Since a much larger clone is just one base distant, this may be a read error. Written as DNA, the CDR3 is TGTGCCAGCAGCCCCGACAGGGAAGATGCGCAGTATTTT. It is translated as CASSPDREDAQYF. V usage is TRBV28 and J usage is TRBJ2-3, with 7 bases aligning to TRBD1. Germline CDR1 and CDR2: MDHEN and SYDVKM. The length of the CDR3 is 13 residues.

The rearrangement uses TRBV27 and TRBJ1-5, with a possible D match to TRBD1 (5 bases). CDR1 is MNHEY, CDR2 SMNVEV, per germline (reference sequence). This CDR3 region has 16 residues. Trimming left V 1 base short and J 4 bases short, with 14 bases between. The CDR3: CASSLFGLQGNQPQHF. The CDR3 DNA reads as TGTGCCAGCAGTTTATTTGGTTTGCAGGGTAATCAGCCCCAGCATTTT.

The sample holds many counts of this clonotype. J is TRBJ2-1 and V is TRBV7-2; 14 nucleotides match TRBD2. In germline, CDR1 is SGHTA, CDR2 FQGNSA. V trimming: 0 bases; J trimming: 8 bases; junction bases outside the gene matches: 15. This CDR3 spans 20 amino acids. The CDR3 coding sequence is TGTGCCAGCAGCTTAGCCCCGGGACTAGCGGGAGTTGGGGCCCTCGATGAGCAGTTCTTC. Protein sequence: CASSLAPGLAGVGALDEQFF.

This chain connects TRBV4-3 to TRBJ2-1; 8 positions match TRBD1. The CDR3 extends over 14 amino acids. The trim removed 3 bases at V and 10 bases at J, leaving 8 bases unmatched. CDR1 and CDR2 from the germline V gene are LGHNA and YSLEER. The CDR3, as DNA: TGCGCCAGCAGCCAGGAACAGGGGGAGCTCGAGCAGTTCTTC. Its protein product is CASSQEQGELEQFF.

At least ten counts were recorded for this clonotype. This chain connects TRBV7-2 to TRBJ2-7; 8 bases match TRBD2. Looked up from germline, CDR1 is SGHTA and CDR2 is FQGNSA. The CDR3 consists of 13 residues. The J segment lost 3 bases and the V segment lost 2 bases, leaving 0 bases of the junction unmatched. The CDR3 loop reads CASSLTSGYEQYF. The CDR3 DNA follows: TGTGCCAGCAGCTTAACTAGCGGCTACGAGCAGTACTTC.

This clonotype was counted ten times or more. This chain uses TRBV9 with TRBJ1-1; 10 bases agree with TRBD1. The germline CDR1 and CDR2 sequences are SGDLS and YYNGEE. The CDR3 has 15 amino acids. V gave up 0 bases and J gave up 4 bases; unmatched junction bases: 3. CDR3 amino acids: CASSVGGTGVTEAFF. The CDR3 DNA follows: TGTGCCAGCAGCGTAGGAGGGACAGGGGTCACTGAAGCTTTCTTT.

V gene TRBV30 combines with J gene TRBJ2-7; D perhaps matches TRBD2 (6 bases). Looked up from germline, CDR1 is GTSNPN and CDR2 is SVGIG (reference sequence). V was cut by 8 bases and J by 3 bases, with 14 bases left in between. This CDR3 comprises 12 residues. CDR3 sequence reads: CAAWGDNYEQYF. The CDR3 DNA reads TGTGCCGCTTGGGGGGATAACTACGAGCAGTACTTC.

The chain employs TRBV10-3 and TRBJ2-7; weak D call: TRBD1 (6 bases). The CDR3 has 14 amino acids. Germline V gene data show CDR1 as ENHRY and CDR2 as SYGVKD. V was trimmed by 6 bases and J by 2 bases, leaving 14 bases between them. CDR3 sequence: CAIRLGTNTYEQYF. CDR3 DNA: TGTGCCATCAGACTGGGGACAAACACCTACGAGCAGTACTTC.

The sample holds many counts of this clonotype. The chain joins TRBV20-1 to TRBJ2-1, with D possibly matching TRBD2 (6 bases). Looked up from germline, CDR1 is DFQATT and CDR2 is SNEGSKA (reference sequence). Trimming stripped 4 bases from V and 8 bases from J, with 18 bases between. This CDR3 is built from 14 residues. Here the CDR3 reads CSATRLANIYEQFF. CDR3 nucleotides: TGCAGTGCTACCCGTCTAGCGAATATATATGAGCAGTTCTTC.

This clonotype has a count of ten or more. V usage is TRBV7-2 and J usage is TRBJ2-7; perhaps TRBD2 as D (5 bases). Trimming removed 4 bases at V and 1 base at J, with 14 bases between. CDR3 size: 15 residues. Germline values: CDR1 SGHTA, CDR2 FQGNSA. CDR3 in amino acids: CASSSRPPGSYEQYF. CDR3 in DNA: TGTGCCAGCAGCTCCCGCCCACCGGGATCCTACGAGCAGTACTTC.